This T cell receptor beta chain was retrieved from a study of blood T cell repertoires in COVID-19. Study summary: In each case, the material was cDNA or gDNA derived from T cells, B-cell-depleted T cells, or PBMCs.

As originally analysed: Amplified reference gene primers provided the basis for estimating nucleated cell counts. The assay was immunoSEQ multiplex PCR, and TCRdb's table has in-frame clones only and misses some. V and J calls and clone size follow that table, whereas D and trimming were derived from the DNA. The sample lists some 320,000 clones, just under 90% occurring once. This clone was detected only once. Per the germline V gene, CDR1 is SGHDT and CDR2 is YYEEEE. This CDR3 is built from 15 residues. V was clipped by 4 bases and J by 4 bases, with 17 bases between them. Exposed study participants had met a COVID-19 case within 2 weeks before entry.

V gene TRBV5-6 combines with J gene TRBJ1-2; TRBD1 might be the D (5 bases). Material: PBMCs or T cells enriched from blood (not recorded which). The sequence was collected from a woman aged 45-59 years who had been exposed to COVID-19. In nucleotides, the CDR3 is TGTGCCAGCAGCAGCCGGGGACTTTACTTCTATGGCTACACCTTC. Translated: CASSSRGLYFYGYTF.